The clone carrying this T cell receptor (beta chain) has only one observation. Survey-level immunoSEQ sequencing profiled the TCR beta repertoire. The protocol was immunoSEQ multiplex PCR, while the TCRdb copy is restricted to in-frame clones and leaves out a portion. The repertoire holds roughly 68,000 clones, with roughly 95% as singletons. This sequence originates from a man aged 35-49 years with rheumatoid arthritis. The sample comprised PBMCs.

CDR3 nucleotides: TGTGCCAGCAGCCAACTGTGGGGACAGGGGGTATACGAGCAGTACTTC. Translated: CASSQLWGQGVYEQYF. The chain joins TRBV3-1 (or the pseudogene TRBV3-2) to TRBJ2-7; 11 bases align to TRBD1. The germline CDR1 and CDR2 sequences are LGHDT and YNNKEL (reference sequence). This CDR3 contains 16 residues. The V segment lost 2 bases and the J segment 4 bases; nucleotides outside the gene matches: 7.